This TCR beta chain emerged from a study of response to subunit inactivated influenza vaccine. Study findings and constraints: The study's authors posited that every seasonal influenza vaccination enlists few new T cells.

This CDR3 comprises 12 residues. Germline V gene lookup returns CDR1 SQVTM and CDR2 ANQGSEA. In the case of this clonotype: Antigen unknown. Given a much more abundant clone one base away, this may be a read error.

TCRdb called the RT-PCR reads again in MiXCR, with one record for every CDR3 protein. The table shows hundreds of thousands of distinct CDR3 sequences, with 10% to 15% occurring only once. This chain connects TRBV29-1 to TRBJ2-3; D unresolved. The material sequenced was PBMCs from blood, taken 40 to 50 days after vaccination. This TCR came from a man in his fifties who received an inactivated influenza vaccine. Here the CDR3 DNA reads TGCAACGTCCTTTCGTTCACAGATACGCAGTATTTT. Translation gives CNVLSFTDTQYF.